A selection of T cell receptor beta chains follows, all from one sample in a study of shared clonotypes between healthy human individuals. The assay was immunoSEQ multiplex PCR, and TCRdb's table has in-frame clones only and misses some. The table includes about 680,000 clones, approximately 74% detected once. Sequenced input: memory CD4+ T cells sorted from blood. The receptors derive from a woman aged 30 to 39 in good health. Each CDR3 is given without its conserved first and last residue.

ASNPQRSYNEQF	TRBV7-2
ASSQEAGNSYNEQF	TRBV4-2
ASSFYSGGPYEQY	TRBV7-9
ASSLVGYEQY	TRBV5-6
ASLIDGQGTGELF	TRBV18
ASSFEQGGDIQY	TRBV5-4
ASSSGPSWSNQPQH	TRBV27
ASSRTGTSLYEQY	TRBV19
ASSRTGAGANVLT	TRBV28
ASSLTLNTEAF	TRBV19
SAHGQGHQY	TRBV20-1
ASSREALAGFTDTQY	TRBV5-8
ASSQQGAREQY	TRBV27
ASTNLAGGTNTQY	TRBV25-1
ASSLRPPDLSSYNEQF	TRBV5-1
ASSQLDPLQVSEKLF	TRBV4-2
ASSLAGAGPGELF	TRBV5-1
ASKRGGSNQPQH	TRBV28
ASSPAGVPYGYT	TRBV11-2
ASRGSVEGYGYT	TRBV10-2
ASSEGQVFSNQPQH	TRBV6-1
ASSEVGVLEQY	TRBV10-1
ASRRPGQADEKLF	TRBV2
ASSYSRLAAQETQY	TRBV6-5
ASKGTGEHYEQY	TRBV6-5
ASSGTYHTEAF	TRBV5-4
AWARGDNEKLF	TRBV30
ASSRSTPGRANTGELF	TRBV19
ASSPLWSSYEQY	TRBV6-1
ASTGTYANTGELF	TRBV2
ASSRGTSGIIEQY	TRBV6-5
ASSPLASGSSGELF	TRBV5-1
SVEGRQGADEQY	TRBV29-1
ASGVGPPEAF	TRBV7-9
ASSVVNYGYT	TRBV6-1
ASSPRGPTSSYEQY	TRBV18
ASSEQFNQPQH	TRBV2
ASSLAHTGELF	TRBV7-2
ASSLWVSYNEQF	TRBV28
ASSGDLDPYEQY	TRBV2
ASSLESGYGNTIY	TRBV5-1
ASSLGGQGYDEQF	TRBV7-9
ASSLGLAGYEQY	TRBV27
ASSPQGTADTGELF	TRBV5-1
ASSLLPYPNTGELF	TRBV7-2
ASSPRLGQGATEAF	TRBV11-1
ASSGPTGRSSYGYT	TRBV2
ASSSETGFSGNTIY	TRBV18
ASSLVGQGDVAF	TRBV5-1
ASSAAVLAGGRNEQF	TRBV4-1
ASSCRTSGRVAEQY	TRBV21-1
ASDQRVRSGNTIY	TRBV6-1
ASSLRLAALNEQF	TRBV27